The 29 T cell receptor beta chains below come from one sample, sequenced in a study of blood T cells in healthy people across ages. Using a J-beta primer mix together with a sample-barcoded 5' primer, a second PCR was run for about 6 to 11 cycles. TCRdb re-analysed the 5' RACE reads in MiXCR, keeping a single row per CDR3 protein. The sample lists 780,000 or so distinct CDR3 sequences, more than 55% occurring once. The sequenced sample was blood. The receptors derive from a man between 35 and 55 years old in good health.

The V call is TRBV7-2, the J call TRBJ2-7; D perhaps matches TRBD2 (6 bases). The CDR3 is 14 residues long. V was shortened by 1 base and J by 2 bases, with 9 bases between the two germline ends. CDR1 is SGHTA and CDR2 is FQGNSA in the germline V gene. The CDR3 coding sequence is TGTGCCAGCAGCTTAGAGGGCGGGGCCTACGAGCAGTACTTC. Its translation is CASSLEGGAYEQYF. Based on the CDR3 plus reference TRBV7-2 and TRBJ2-7, the full variable domain is GAGVSQSPSNKVTEKGKDVELRCDPISGHTALYWYRQSLGQGLEFLIYFQGNSAPDKSGLPSDRFSAERTGGSVSTLTIQRTQQEDSAVYLCASSLEGGAYEQYFGPGTRLTVT.

V gene TRBV20-1 combines with J gene TRBJ2-5; perhaps TRBD1 as D (6 bases). Looked up from germline, CDR1 is DFQATT and CDR2 is SNEGSKA (reference sequence). V was cut by 3 bases and J by 1 base, with 15 bases left in between. The CDR3 has 15 residues. The CDR3 DNA reads as TGCAGTGCTAGGCCACCGGGACAACTCCAAGAGACCCAGTACTTC. Protein product: CSARPPGQLQETQYF.

The chain recombines TRBV29-1 with TRBJ1-2; 7 bases fit TRBD1. The CDR3 is 16 residues long. Trimming cost V 3 bases and J 2 bases; bases outside gene matches: 12. Germline V gives CDR1 SQVTM, CDR2 ANQGSEA. The CDR3 region is CSVETNGQQGNYGYTF. The CDR3 nucleotides are TGCAGCGTTGAGACAAACGGGCAACAGGGGAACTATGGCTACACCTTC.

The CDR3 here is CASSGKLAGYNEQFF. Written as DNA, the CDR3 is TGTGCCAGCAGCGGAAAACTAGCGGGGTATAATGAGCAGTTCTTC. V usage is TRBV9 and J usage is TRBJ2-1, with 10 nucleotides matching TRBD2. The CDR3 loop spans 15 amino acids. Germline V gene lookup returns CDR1 SGDLS and CDR2 YYNGEE. The junction had 7 bases not matched to a gene; V was cut back by 3 bases and J by 7 bases.

The table lists this clonotype with a few counts. V usage is TRBV7-9 and J usage is TRBJ2-5; the D is unclear. The CDR3 loop spans 12 amino acids. The germline V gene has CDR1 SEHNR and CDR2 FQNEAQ (reference sequence). The V gene lost 8 bases and the J gene lost 5 bases, with 12 bases spanning the gap. CDR3 coding DNA: TGTGCCAGCCGTCATATAGGGGAGACCCAGTACTTC. As protein: CASRHIGETQYF.

V and J are TRBV7-2 and TRBJ2-5; D perhaps matches TRBD1 (5 bases). The J call is in doubt because the DNA end fits TRBJ2-7 better. Germline-derived CDR1 and CDR2 are SGHTA and FQGNSA. The CDR3 length is 12 residues. The CDR3, as DNA: TGTGCCAGCAGCTCCGGACACGGCGAGCAGTACTTC. This encodes CASSSGHGEQYF.

As concerns this clonotype: The junction differs from germline at one of its ends, possibly a read error. This rearrangement joins TRBV7-2 to TRBJ2-7; 11 bases match TRBD2. Germline CDR1 and CDR2: SGHTA and FQGNSA. The CDR3 covers 16 residues. CDR3 protein: CASNLEASGRYYEQYF. Written as DNA, the CDR3 is TGTGCCAGCAACTTAGAGGCTAGCGGGAGGTACTACGAGCAGTACTTC.

The rearrangement joins TRBV2 to TRBJ2-1, with 12 bases matching TRBD1. This CDR3 contains 18 residues. Per the germline V gene, CDR1 is SNHLY and CDR2 is FYNNEI. The J segment lost 4 bases and the V segment lost 2 bases, leaving 9 bases of the junction unmatched. Here the CDR3 reads CASSEFPWDRGQYNEQFF. For the CDR3, the DNA is TGTGCCAGCAGTGAATTCCCCTGGGACAGGGGGCAGTACAATGAGCAGTTCTTC.

This chain joins TRBV15 and TRBJ1-1; D uncertain. The CDR3 sequence is 12 residues long. Trimming removed 0 bases from V and 10 bases from J, with 9 bases in between. Germline values: CDR1 LNHNV, CDR2 YYDKDF (reference sequence). The CDR3 DNA reads TGTGCCACCAGCAGAGAGACCGGAGGAGCTTTCTTT. This codes for CATSRETGGAFF.

The CDR3 nucleotides are TGTGCCAGCATTCTATCCCCCCCGCGGGGAGTTCAAGAGACCCAGTACTTC. It specifies CASILSPPRGVQETQYF. This rearrangement joins TRBV2 to TRBJ2-5, with D perhaps matching TRBD2 (6 bases). Trimming left V 7 bases short and J 2 bases short, with 23 bases between. The CDR3 is 17 residues long. Germline V gene sequence: CDR1 SNHLY, CDR2 FYNNEI.

The V gene is TRBV6-1, the J gene TRBJ1-5; the D is unclear. This CDR3 is 13 amino acids long. V gave up 3 bases and J gave up 1 base, with 4 bases separating them. Germline CDR1 and CDR2: MNHNS and SASEGT. DNA for the CDR3: TGTGCCAGCAGTGATGACAGCAATCAGCCCCAGCATTTT. It translates to CASSDDSNQPQHF.

V usage is TRBV11-2 and J usage is TRBJ2-5; 9 nucleotides match TRBD1. With V trimmed by 4 bases and J by 4 bases, 4 bases remained unmatched. Germline loops: CDR1 SGHAT, CDR2 FQNNGV. CDR3 size: 14 residues. CDR3 residues: CASSSTGGIETQYF. Written as DNA, the CDR3 is TGTGCCAGCAGCTCCACAGGGGGCATAGAGACCCAGTACTTC.

This chain joins TRBV25-1 and TRBJ1-2; 9 bases map to TRBD1. Germline-derived CDR1 and CDR2 are MGHDK and SYGVNS. Germline trimming cut 8 bases from V and 4 bases from J; bases unmatched to any gene: 11. This CDR3 has 15 residues. The CDR3 sequence is CASSPSPGQGYGYTF. CDR3 coding DNA: TGTGCCAGCTCGCCTTCTCCGGGACAGGGCTATGGCTACACCTTC.

The chain employs TRBV18 and TRBJ2-5, with TRBD1 matching 9 bases. CDR1 is KGHSH, CDR2 LQKENI, per germline. Losses at the gene ends were 3 bases for V and 11 bases for J; bases not matched to a gene: 19. The CDR3 contains 17 residues. CDR3 loop: CASSPPARTGESDEQYF. The DNA of the CDR3 is TGTGCCAGCTCACCGCCCGCTCGGACAGGGGAGTCGGATGAGCAGTACTTC.

The chain couples TRBV27 to TRBJ2-1, with a tentative D call TRBD1 (6 bases). Trimming pared 5 bases from V and 12 bases from J, leaving 17 bases between. This CDR3 spans 13 amino acids. The germline gives CDR1 MNHEY, CDR2 SMNVEV (reference sequence). The CDR3 nucleotides read TGTGCCAGCAGTGGACAGTGGAGGAGTGCGCAGTTCTTC. Its translation is CASSGQWRSAQFF.

The gene calls are TRBV20-1 and TRBJ1-5; D perhaps matches TRBD1 (5 bases). With 5 bases removed from V and 3 bases from J, the gap between germline ends came to 14 bases. This CDR3 comprises 14 residues. Germline V CDR1 and CDR2: DFQATT, SNEGSKA (reference sequence). CDR3 loop: CSAGTGAPNQPQHF. Written as DNA, the CDR3 is TGCAGTGCTGGGACGGGAGCCCCCAATCAGCCCCAGCATTTT.

The chain uses TRBV29-1 and TRBJ1-2; 8 bases align to TRBD1. CDR3 length: 14 amino acids. Germline V gene lookup returns CDR1 SQVTM and CDR2 ANQGSEA. V trimming: 6 bases; J trimming: 4 bases; junction bases outside the gene matches: 10. In DNA form, the CDR3 reads TGCAGCGTGATACAGGGGGTTCGCGGCTATGGCTACACCTTC. Translated, it gives CSVIQGVRGYGYTF.

The V call is TRBV7-8, the J call TRBJ2-7; D possibly corresponds to TRBD1 (6 bases). TRBJ2-5 explains the end of the DNA better; the J call may be wrong. CDR1 is SGHVS, CDR2 FQNEAQ, per germline. The CDR3 runs 14 residues. CDR3 nucleotide sequence: TGTGCCAGCAGCTCGGCCGACAGGCGGAAGACCCAGTACTTC. It specifies CASSSADRRKTQYF.

The rearrangement links TRBV7-2 to TRBJ1-4; D uncertain. V was cut by 5 bases and J by 6 bases, with 13 bases left in between. The germline CDR1 and CDR2 sequences are SGHTA and FQGNSA. The CDR3 is 14 residues long. The CDR3 spells CASSGPRADEKLFF. Here the CDR3 DNA reads TGTGCCAGCAGCGGCCCAAGGGCGGATGAAAAACTGTTTTTT.

The rearrangement uses TRBV6-5 and TRBJ1-2, with D perhaps TRBD1 (6 bases). The CDR3 is 16 amino acids. Germline assignment: CDR1 MNHEY and CDR2 SVGAGI. Trimming stripped 6 bases from V and 2 bases from J, with 19 bases between. The CDR3 protein is CASRTGTLYSNYGYTF. Here the CDR3 DNA reads TGTGCCAGCAGGACCGGGACACTTTATTCGAACTATGGCTACACCTTC.

This chain connects TRBV24-1 to TRBJ2-7; 9 bases are a match to TRBD2. This CDR3 is 18 amino acids long. Losses at the gene ends were 6 bases for V and 7 bases for J; bases not matched to a gene: 21. Germline assignment: CDR1 KGHDR and CDR2 SFDVKD. The DNA of the CDR3 is TGTGCCACCAGTTTCGGAGCTAAAAGACTAGCGGTACACAATGAGCAGTACTTC. Protein product: CATSFGAKRLAVHNEQYF.

V usage is TRBV20-1 and J usage is TRBJ2-7, with 9 bases aligning to TRBD2. The junction had 16 bases not matched to a gene; V was cut back by 6 bases and J by 7 bases. The length of the CDR3 is 15 residues. Germline V gives CDR1 DFQATT, CDR2 SNEGSKA (reference sequence). This CDR3 reads CSAPQRLAADNEQYF. Here the CDR3 DNA reads TGCAGTGCCCCCCAGCGACTAGCGGCCGACAATGAGCAGTACTTC.

This chain connects TRBV20-1 to TRBJ2-4, with 11 bases matching TRBD2. The J call is uncertain, as TRBJ2-7 better fits the DNA end. The CDR3 extends over 17 amino acids. Germline V gene sequence: CDR1 DFQATT, CDR2 SNEGSKA (reference sequence). Here the CDR3 DNA reads TGCAGTGCTAGAGATTTTAGAACTAGCGGGAGTATTTACGAGCAGTACTTC. It encodes CSARDFRTSGSIYEQYF.

This clonotype was picked up a small number of times. The rearrangement links TRBV13 to TRBJ2-3; D is undetermined. The CDR3 covers 14 residues. The germline CDR1 and CDR2 sequences are PRHDT and FYEKMQ (reference sequence). The V end was cut by 0 bases, the J end by 3 bases, with 7 bases between. The CDR3 DNA reads as TGTGCCAGCAGCTTAGGCACTAAAACAGATACGCAGTATTTT. Its translation: CASSLGTKTDTQYF.

V usage is TRBV29-1 and J usage is TRBJ2-3; 7 bases fit TRBD1. Per germline, CDR1 SQVTM and CDR2 ANQGSEA. The CDR3 is 13 amino acids. Trimming cost V 3 bases and J 4 bases; bases outside gene matches: 4. CDR3 DNA: TGCAGCGTTGATACAGGGGCGGCAGATACGCAGTATTTT. It yields the protein CSVDTGAADTQYF.

This clonotype was observed a few times. V usage is TRBV7-2 and J usage is TRBJ2-2; perhaps TRBD1 as D (6 bases). Deletions cut 6 bases from V and 2 bases from J, with 10 bases between. This CDR3 has 14 residues. Germline lookup yields CDR1 SGHTA and CDR2 FQGNSA. CDR3 nucleotides: TGTGCCAGCAGACCAGGGGTCAACACCGGGGAGCTGTTTTTT. This codes for CASRPGVNTGELFF.

This clonotype was counted once. The chain combines TRBV20-1 with TRBJ2-3; the match to TRBD2 covers 8 bases. The CDR3 covers 16 residues. The germline V gene encodes CDR1 DFQATT and CDR2 SNEGSKA (reference sequence). V lost 6 bases and J lost 2; bases outside the gene matches: 13. The CDR3 DNA is TGCAGTGCCCAAGACTTAGCGGGGACTCACACAGATACGCAGTATTTT. Protein: CSAQDLAGTHTDTQYF.

The chain recombines TRBV6-1 with TRBJ1-6, with D perhaps TRBD1 (5 bases). The V end was cut by 6 bases, the J end by 4 bases, with 19 bases between. Germline-derived CDR1 and CDR2 are MNHNS and SASEGT. The CDR3 sequence is 17 residues long. The CDR3 DNA reads TGTGCCAGCAGACCACGGACGCAGGGCTCTTATAATTCACCCCTCCACTTT. Encoded protein: CASRPRTQGSYNSPLHF.

This clonotype occurred a few times. The genes are TRBV4-1 and TRBJ2-6, with TRBD1 identical over 7 bases. J gave up 5 bases and V 3 bases, and 22 bases lay outside the gene matches. CDR3 length: 21 amino acids. CDR1 MGHRA and CDR2 YSYEKL come from the germline V gene. The CDR3 here is CASSQRESDRVGFGRANVLTF. The CDR3 DNA follows: TGCGCCAGCAGCCAGAGAGAGAGTGACAGGGTCGGTTTTGGTAGGGCCAACGTCCTGACTTTC.